This T cell receptor (beta chain) came from a study of response to subunit inactivated influenza vaccine (dated by TCRdb to the late 2010s). For context, the study as a whole: To follow how T cells responded to a trivalent subunit inactivated influenza vaccine, the researchers relied on deep quantitative profiling of the T cell receptor repertoire.

The full study reports these points: According to the authors, only a limited number of new T cells may be recruited by each seasonal influenza vaccination.

A word on this clonotype: Its antigen is currently not known. Per-base quality was not reported, and no clone a single base away is much larger than it.

The germline ends are 9 bases apart after V is trimmed by 5 bases and J by 7 bases. Per the germline V gene (reference sequence), LGHDT is the CDR1 and YNNKEL is the CDR2. The CDR3 spans 12 residues, from the cysteine through the phenylalanine. Only the CDR3 DNA stays, 36 bases, in frame from base 1. The library came from RT-PCR. For sequencing, an Illumina HiSeq 2500 was employed. TCRdb took the public reads, trimmed them with fastp at Q25, ran MiXCR for clone calling and kept in-frame beta chains. Identical CDR3 protein sequences are pooled into one entry, listed with their most common genes and DNA. This sample gives 490,000 or so distinct CDR3 sequences in total; about 7.6% of them show up just once. 10% to 15% of the sample is in the top ten clones.

The chain is encoded by TRBV3-1 joined to TRBJ2-1; confidence is insufficient to name the D gene. The input for sequencing was PBMCs from blood, taken 23 to 25 months after vaccination. This clonotype was obtained from a man between 50 and 70 years old who received an inactivated influenza vaccine. Donor details come from another sample of the same person, matched by shared clones. The nucleotide sequence reads TGTGCCAGCAGCTCAAGTAAAAATGAGCAGTTCTTC. Its translation reads: CASSSSKNEQFF.